This T cell receptor beta chain appears in the sequencing data of a study of T cell repertoires in cytomegalovirus infection. Study-level background: Recently identified HLA-C-restricted CMV epitopes were among the peptides used.

Whole-study results and caveats: Within the response measured ex vivo, HLA-C-restricted CMV-specific TCR beta clonotypes were dominant.

Each CDR3 protein is one row after TCRdb ran MiXCR on the reads. The data contain just under 500,000 distinct CDR3 sequences, around 30% of them singletons. This clonotype was seen only a few times. The target antigen is unknown. The sequence was collected from a human donor in good health (CMV status not recorded). Some clones in this sample may be carry-over from other donors' samples. The starting material was cultured PBMCs, obtained from culture after CMV antigen stimulation.

CDR3 sequence: CASSGDREIGNTIYF. The CDR3, as DNA: TGTGCCAGTAGTGGGGACAGGGAAATCGGAAACACCATATATTTT. V usage is TRBV19 and J usage is TRBJ1-3; 9 positions agree with TRBD1. The trim removed 5 bases at V and 4 bases at J, leaving 6 bases unmatched. The CDR3 is 15 residues long. Germline loops: CDR1 LNHDA, CDR2 SQIVND (reference sequence).